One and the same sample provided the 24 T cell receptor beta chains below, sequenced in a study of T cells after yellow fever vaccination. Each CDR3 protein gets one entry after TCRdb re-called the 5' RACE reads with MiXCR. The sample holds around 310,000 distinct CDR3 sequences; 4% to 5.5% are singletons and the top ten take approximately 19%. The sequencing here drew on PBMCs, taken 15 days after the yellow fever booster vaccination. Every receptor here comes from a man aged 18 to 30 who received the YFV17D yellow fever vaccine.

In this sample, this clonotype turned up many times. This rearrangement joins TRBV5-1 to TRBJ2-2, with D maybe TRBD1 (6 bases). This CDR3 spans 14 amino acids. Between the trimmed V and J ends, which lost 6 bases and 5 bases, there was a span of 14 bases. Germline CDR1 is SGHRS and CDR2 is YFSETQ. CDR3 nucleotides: TGCGCCAGCAACCAGGGGAAATGGACCGGGGAGCTGTTTTTT. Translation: CASNQGKWTGELFF.

CDR3 coding DNA: TGTGCCAGCAGTATACTAGTTCCGACCGGGGAGCTGTTTTTT. Amino acid sequence: CASSILVPTGELFF. This chain connects TRBV28 to TRBJ2-2, with D maybe TRBD2 (5 bases). The CDR3 is 14 amino acids. V shed 5 bases and J shed 5 bases, with 12 bases lying between them. Looked up from germline, CDR1 is MDHEN and CDR2 is SYDVKM.

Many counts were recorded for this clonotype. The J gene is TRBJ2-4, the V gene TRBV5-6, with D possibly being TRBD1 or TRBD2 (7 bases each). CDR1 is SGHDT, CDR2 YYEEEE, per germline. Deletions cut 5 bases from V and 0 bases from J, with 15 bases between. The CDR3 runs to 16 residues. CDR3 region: CASRATGRGAKNIQYF. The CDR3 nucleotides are TGTGCCAGCAGGGCGACAGGGAGGGGAGCCAAAAACATTCAGTACTTC. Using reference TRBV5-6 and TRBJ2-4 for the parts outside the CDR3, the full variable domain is DAGVTQSPTHLIKTRGQQVTLRCSPKSGHDTVSWYQQALGQGPQFIFQYYEEEERQRGNFPDRFSGHQFPNYSSELNVNALLLGDSALYLCASRATGRGAKNIQYFGAGTRLSVL.

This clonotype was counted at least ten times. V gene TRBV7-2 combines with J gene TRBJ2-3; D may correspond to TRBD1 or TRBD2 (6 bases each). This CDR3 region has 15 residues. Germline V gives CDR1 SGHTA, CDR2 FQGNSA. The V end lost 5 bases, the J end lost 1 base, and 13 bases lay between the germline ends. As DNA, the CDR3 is TGTGCCAGCAGCCCATCGGGGGCGGGCACAGATACGCAGTATTTT. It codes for CASSPSGAGTDTQYF. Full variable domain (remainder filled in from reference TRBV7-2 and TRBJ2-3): GAGVSQSPSNKVTEKGKDVELRCDPISGHTALYWYRQSLGQGLEFLIYFQGNSAPDKSGLPSDRFSAERTGGSVSTLTIQRTQQEDSAVYLCASSPSGAGTDTQYFGPGTRLTVL.

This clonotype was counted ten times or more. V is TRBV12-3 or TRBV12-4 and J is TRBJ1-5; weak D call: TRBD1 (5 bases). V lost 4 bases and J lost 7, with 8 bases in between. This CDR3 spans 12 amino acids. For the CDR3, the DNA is TGTGCCAGCAGTTGGGGGGTCCAGCCCCAGCATTTT. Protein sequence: CASSWGVQPQHF.

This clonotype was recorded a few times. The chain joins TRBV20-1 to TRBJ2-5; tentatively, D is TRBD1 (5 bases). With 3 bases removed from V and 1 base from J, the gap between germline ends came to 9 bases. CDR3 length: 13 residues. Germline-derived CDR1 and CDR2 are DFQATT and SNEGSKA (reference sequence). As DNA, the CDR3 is TGCAGTGCTAGGGACACCCTCCAAGAGACCCAGTACTTC. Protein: CSARDTLQETQYF.

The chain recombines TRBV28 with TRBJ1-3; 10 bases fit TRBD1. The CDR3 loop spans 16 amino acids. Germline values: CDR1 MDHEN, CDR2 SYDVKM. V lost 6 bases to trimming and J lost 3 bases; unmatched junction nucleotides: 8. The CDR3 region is CASSSTGQGNGNTIYF. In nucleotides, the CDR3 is TGTGCCAGCAGCTCCACGGGACAGGGGAATGGAAACACCATATATTTT.

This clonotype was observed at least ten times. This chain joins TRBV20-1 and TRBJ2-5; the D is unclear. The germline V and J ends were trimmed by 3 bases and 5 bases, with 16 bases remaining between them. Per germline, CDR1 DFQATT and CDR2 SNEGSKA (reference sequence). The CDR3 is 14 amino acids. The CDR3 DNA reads TGCAGTGCTAGGCTGTCCAGAGGATGGGAGACCCAGTACTTC. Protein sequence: CSARLSRGWETQYF.

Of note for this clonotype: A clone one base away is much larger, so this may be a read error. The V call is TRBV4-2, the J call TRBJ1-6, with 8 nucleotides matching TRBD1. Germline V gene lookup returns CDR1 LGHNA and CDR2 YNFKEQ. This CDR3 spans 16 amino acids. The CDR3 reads CASSQETGVYTSPLHF. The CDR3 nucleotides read TGTGCCAGCAGCCAAGAGACAGGGGTCTATACTTCACCCCTCCACTTT.

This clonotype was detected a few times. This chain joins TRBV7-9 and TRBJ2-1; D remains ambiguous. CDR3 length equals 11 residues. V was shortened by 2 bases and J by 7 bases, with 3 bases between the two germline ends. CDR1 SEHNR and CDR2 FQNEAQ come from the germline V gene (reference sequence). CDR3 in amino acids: CASSLKNEQFF. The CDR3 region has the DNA TGTGCCAGCAGCTTAAAAAATGAGCAGTTCTTC.

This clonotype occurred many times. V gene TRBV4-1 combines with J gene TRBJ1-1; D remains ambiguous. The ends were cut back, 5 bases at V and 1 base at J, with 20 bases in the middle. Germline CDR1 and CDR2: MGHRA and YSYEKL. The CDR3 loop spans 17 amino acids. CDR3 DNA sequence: TGCGCCAGCAGCTTACCAACCCTCGGACGGGAGAACACTGAAGCTTTCTTT. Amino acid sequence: CASSLPTLGRENTEAFF.

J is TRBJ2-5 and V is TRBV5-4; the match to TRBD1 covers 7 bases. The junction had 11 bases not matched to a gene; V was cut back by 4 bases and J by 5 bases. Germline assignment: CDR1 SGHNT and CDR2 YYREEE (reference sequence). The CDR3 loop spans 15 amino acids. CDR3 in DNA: TGTGCCAGCAGCCCCTCGACAGGGAATGGGGAGACCCAGTACTTC. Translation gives CASSPSTGNGETQYF.

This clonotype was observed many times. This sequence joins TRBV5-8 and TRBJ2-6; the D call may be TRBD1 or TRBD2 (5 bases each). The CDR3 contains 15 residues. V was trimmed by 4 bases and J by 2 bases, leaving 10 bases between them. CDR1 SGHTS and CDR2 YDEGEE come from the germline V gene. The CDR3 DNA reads TGTGCCAGCAGCGTAAGGGACCCTGGGGCCAACGTCCTGACTTTC. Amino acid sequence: CASSVRDPGANVLTF.

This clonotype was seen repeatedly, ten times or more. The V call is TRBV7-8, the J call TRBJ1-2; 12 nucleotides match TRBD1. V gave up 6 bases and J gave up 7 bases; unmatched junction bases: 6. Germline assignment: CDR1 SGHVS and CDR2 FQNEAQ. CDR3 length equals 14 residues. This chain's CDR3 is CASRSGTGGGGYTF. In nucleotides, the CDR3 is TGTGCCAGCAGGTCCGGGACAGGGGGCGGTGGCTACACCTTC.

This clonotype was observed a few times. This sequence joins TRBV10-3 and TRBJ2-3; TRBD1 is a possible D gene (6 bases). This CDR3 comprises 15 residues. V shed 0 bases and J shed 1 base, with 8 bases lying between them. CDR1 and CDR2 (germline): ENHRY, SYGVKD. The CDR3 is CAISESWTGTDTQYF. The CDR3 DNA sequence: TGTGCCATCAGTGAGTCGTGGACAGGCACAGATACGCAGTATTTT.

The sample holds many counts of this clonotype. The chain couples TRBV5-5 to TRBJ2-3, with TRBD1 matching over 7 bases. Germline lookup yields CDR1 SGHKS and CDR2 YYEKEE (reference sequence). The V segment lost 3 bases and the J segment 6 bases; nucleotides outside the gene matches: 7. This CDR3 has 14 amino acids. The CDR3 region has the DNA TGTGCCAGCAGCTCCGAGGGGGCCGCTGATACGCAGTATTTT. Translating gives CASSSEGAADTQYF.

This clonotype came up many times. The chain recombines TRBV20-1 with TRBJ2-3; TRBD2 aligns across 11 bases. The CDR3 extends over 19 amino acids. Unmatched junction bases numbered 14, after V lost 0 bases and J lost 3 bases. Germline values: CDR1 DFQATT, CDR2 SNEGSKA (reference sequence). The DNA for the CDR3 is TGCAGTGCTAGAGATCGAACTAGCGGGGGATCCCAGAGTACAGATACGCAGTATTTT. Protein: CSARDRTSGGSQSTDTQYF.

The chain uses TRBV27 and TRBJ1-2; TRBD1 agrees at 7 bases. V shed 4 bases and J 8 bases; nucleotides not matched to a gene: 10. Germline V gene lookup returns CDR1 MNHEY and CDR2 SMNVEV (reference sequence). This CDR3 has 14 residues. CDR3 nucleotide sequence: TGTGCCAGCAGTTGGATTGGAGACAGGGCGGGCTACACCTTC. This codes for CASSWIGDRAGYTF.

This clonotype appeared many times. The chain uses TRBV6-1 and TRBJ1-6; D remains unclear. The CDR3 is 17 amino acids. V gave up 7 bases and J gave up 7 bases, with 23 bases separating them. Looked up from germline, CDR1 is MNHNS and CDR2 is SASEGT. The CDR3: CASITNWGSRRNSPLHF. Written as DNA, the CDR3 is TGTGCCAGCATAACCAATTGGGGATCAAGGCGGAATTCACCCCTCCACTTT.

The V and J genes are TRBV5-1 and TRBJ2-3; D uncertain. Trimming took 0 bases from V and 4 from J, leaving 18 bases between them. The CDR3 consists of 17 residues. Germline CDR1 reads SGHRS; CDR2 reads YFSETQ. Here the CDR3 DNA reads TGCGCCAGCAGCTTGGTTTCTCCGCCCGCACCCCCAGATACGCAGTATTTT. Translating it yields CASSLVSPPAPPDTQYF.

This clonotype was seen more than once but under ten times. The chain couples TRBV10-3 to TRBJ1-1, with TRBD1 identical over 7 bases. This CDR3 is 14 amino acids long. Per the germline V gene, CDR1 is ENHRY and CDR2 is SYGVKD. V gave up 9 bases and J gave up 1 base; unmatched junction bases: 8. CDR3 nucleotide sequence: TGTGCCATTTGCCGCGGACAGGAGAACACTGAAGCTTTCTTT. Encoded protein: CAICRGQENTEAFF.

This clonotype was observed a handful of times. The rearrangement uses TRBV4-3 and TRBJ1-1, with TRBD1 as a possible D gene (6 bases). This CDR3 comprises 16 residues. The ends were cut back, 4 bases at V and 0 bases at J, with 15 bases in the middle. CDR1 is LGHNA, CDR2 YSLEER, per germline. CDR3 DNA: TGCGCCAGCAGCCTCTTCGGGGGCTACATGAACACTGAAGCTTTCTTT. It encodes CASSLFGGYMNTEAFF.

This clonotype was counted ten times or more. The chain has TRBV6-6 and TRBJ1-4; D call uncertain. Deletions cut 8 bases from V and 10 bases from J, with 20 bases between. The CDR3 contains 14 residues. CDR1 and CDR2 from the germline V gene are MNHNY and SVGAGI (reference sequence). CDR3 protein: CASDSGPKGGKLFF. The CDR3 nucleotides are TGTGCCAGCGACTCCGGACCAAAGGGAGGAAAACTGTTTTTT.

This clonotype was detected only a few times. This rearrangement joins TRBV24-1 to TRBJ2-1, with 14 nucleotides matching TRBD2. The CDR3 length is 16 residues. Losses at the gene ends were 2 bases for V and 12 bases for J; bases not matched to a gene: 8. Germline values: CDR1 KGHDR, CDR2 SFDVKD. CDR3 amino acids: CATSDSGTSGGHRQFF. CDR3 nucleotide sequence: TGTGCCACCAGTGATTCCGGGACTAGCGGGGGCCACCGGCAGTTCTTC.